The 32 T cell receptor beta chains reported below all come from one sample, sequenced in a study of shared clonotypes between healthy human individuals. TCRdb's table, derived via immunoSEQ multiplex PCR, lists solely in-frame clones and lacks some. The sample lists 2.3 million or so clones; roughly 93% were seen once. The sequencing sample was made of naive CD4+ T cells from PBMCs. Subset described: CD45RA+ positively selected. Receptor source: a man between 18 and 29 years old in good health. Some clones in this sample may be carry-over from other donors' samples.

This clone was counted a single time. The rearrangement links TRBV7-3 to TRBJ2-3; 10 bases are shared with TRBD2. With V trimmed by 3 bases and J by 2 bases, 5 bases remained unmatched. The CDR3 loop spans 16 amino acids. The germline CDR1 and CDR2 sequences are SGHTA and FQGTGA. CDR3 region: CASSFGLAGATDTQYF. The CDR3 nucleotides read TGTGCCAGCAGCTTTGGCCTAGCGGGGGCCACAGATACGCAGTATTTT.

The chain uses TRBV7-8 and TRBJ1-1, with no clear D. V lost 1 base and J 8 bases, leaving 17 bases between the germline ends. Germline V CDR1 and CDR2: SGHVS, FQNEAQ. This CDR3 has 15 residues. CDR3 sequence (DNA): TGTGCCAGCAGCTTAGTCTTGGGCCGAGGAAGAGAAGCTTTCTTT. Protein product: CASSLVLGRGREAFF.

The sample holds a few counts of this clone. The chain joins TRBV7-7 to TRBJ2-7; D gene uncertain. There are 9 residues in the CDR3. V lost 6 bases and J lost 6, with 3 bases in between. In germline, CDR1 is SSHAT, CDR2 FNYEAQ (reference sequence). CDR3 residues: CASSTEQYF. The CDR3 nucleotides are TGTGCCAGCAGTACCGAGCAGTACTTC.

The chain links TRBV25-1 to TRBJ2-2, with D possibly being TRBD1 or TRBD2 (6 bases each). V was clipped by 2 bases and J by 5 bases, with 15 bases between them. In germline, CDR1 is MGHDK, CDR2 SYGVNS. The CDR3 spans 16 residues. The CDR3 DNA follows: TGTGCCAGCAGTGAAAAGGGGGGACATCTGACCGGGGAGCTGTTTTTT. This codes for CASSEKGGHLTGELFF.

This clone appeared once. The chain recombines TRBV28 with TRBJ2-7; tentatively, D is TRBD1 (5 bases). The CDR3 is 14 residues long. CDR1 MDHEN and CDR2 SYDVKM come from the germline V gene. The V and J ends lost 3 bases and 3 bases respectively, with 12 bases between them. CDR3 loop: CASSLSNRNYEQYF. CDR3 nucleotide sequence: TGTGCCAGCAGTTTGAGTAACAGGAACTACGAGCAGTACTTC.

The rearrangement joins TRBV4-3 to TRBJ1-2; D gene ambiguous. Trimming shortened V by 5 bases and J by 7 bases, and 11 bases separated the two germline ends. This CDR3 is built from 12 residues. The germline gives CDR1 LGHNA, CDR2 YSLEER. This chain's CDR3 is CASSDRGLGYTF. The CDR3 coding sequence is TGCGCCAGCAGCGATCGAGGACTTGGCTACACCTTC.

This clone was recorded once. This chain connects TRBV25-1 to TRBJ2-5; TRBD2 is a possible D gene (5 bases). Germline-derived CDR1 and CDR2 are MGHDK and SYGVNS. V was trimmed by 10 bases and J by 1 base, leaving 13 bases between them. There are 13 residues in the CDR3. The CDR3: CATGKAGQETQYF. For the CDR3, the DNA is TGTGCCACGGGGAAGGCGGGCCAAGAGACCCAGTACTTC.

The rearrangement joins TRBV9 to TRBJ2-3; 7 bases are shared with TRBD2. Germline CDR1 SGDLS, CDR2 YYNGEE. V lost 0 bases, J lost 6 bases, and 16 bases stayed unmatched. CDR3 length equals 18 residues. The CDR3 loop reads CASSVATRVAGVVDTQYF. As DNA, the CDR3 is TGTGCCAGCAGCGTAGCTACTAGAGTGGCGGGAGTGGTGGATACGCAGTATTTT.

The gene calls are TRBV5-1 and TRBJ1-5, with a weak D call TRBD1 (6 bases). The germline V and J ends were trimmed by 3 bases and 4 bases, with 14 bases remaining between them. The CDR3 covers 15 residues. The germline CDR1 and CDR2 sequences are SGHRS and YFSETQ. The CDR3 is CASSWGDIPNQPQHF. The CDR3 DNA follows: TGCGCCAGCAGCTGGGGGGACATACCTAATCAGCCCCAGCATTTT.

A note on this clone: This specimen includes other DNA sequences encoding the same CDR3. This rearrangement joins TRBV5-5 to TRBJ1-1; D not certain. CDR1 and CDR2 (germline): SGHKS, YYEKEE (reference sequence). The CDR3 covers 13 residues. Deletions cut 0 bases from V and 4 bases from J, with 7 bases between. The CDR3 reads CASSLGAATEAFF. CDR3 bases: TGTGCCAGCAGCTTGGGGGCAGCCACTGAAGCTTTCTTT.

The chain uses TRBV9 and TRBJ1-1; a possible D gene is TRBD1 (5 bases). The CDR3 loop spans 15 amino acids. Germline CDR1 is SGDLS and CDR2 is YYNGEE. V gave up 1 base and J gave up 6 bases, with 16 bases separating them. This CDR3 is CASSVQGTPGAEAFF. In nucleotides, the CDR3 is TGTGCCAGCAGCGTACAGGGAACCCCCGGGGCTGAAGCTTTCTTT.

J is TRBJ2-5 and V is TRBV18; no clear D gene. V lost 0 bases and J lost 4, with 9 bases in between. The CDR3 consists of 14 residues. CDR1 is KGHSH and CDR2 is LQKENI in the germline V gene. The CDR3 coding sequence is TGTGCCAGCTCACCACCGGGAAGCTCAGAGACCCAGTACTTC. Translation gives CASSPPGSSETQYF.

This clone has only a few counts. The rearrangement links TRBV9 to TRBJ1-4; D is uncertain. Germline V gives CDR1 SGDLS, CDR2 YYNGEE. V dropped 4 bases and J dropped 2 bases, with 12 bases sitting between them. This CDR3 has 15 amino acids. CDR3 residues: CASSKDLGTNEKLFF. CDR3 in DNA: TGTGCCAGCAGCAAAGACCTCGGGACTAATGAAAAACTGTTTTTT.

The rearrangement links TRBV11-1 to TRBJ2-1, with 11 bases that match TRBD1. CDR1 and CDR2 (germline): SGHAT, FQDESV (reference sequence). V was clipped by 1 base and J by 4 bases; unmatched bases: 9. CDR3 size: 18 residues. The CDR3 here is CASSLEAWGQGVYNEQFF. DNA of the CDR3: TGTGCCAGCAGCTTAGAGGCTTGGGGACAGGGGGTTTACAATGAGCAGTTCTTC.

CDR3 residues: CASSLATGDPYEQYF. The CDR3 bases are TGCGCCAGCAGCTTGGCCACAGGGGACCCCTACGAGCAGTACTTC. The chain carries TRBV5-1 and TRBJ2-7; 7 nucleotides agree with TRBD1. CDR3 length: 15 residues. Trimming at V came to 0 bases and at J to 2 bases, leaving 5 bases not matched to a gene. Germline V lookup: CDR1 SGHRS, CDR2 YFSETQ.

The V and J genes are TRBV28 and TRBJ2-5; D not certain. Germline V gene sequence: CDR1 MDHEN, CDR2 SYDVKM. This CDR3 has 14 residues. The V and J ends lost 1 base and 4 bases respectively, with 10 bases between them. CDR3 sequence (DNA): TGTGCCAGCAGTTTATCCGGCAGAAGAGAGACCCAGTACTTC. The encoded protein is CASSLSGRRETQYF. Full variable domain (outside the CDR3, taken from reference TRBV28 and TRBJ2-5): DVKVTQSSRYLVKRTGEKVFLECVQDMDHENMFWYRQDPGLGLRLIYFSYDVKMKEKGDIPEGYSVSREKKERFSLILESASTNQTSMYLCASSLSGRRETQYFGPGTRLLVL.

The genes are TRBV5-4 and TRBJ2-7, with D unclear. The CDR3 has 13 amino acids. Per germline, CDR1 SGHNT and CDR2 YYREEE (reference sequence). Trimming pared 1 base from V and 2 bases from J, leaving 7 bases between. The CDR3 sequence is CASSLIGTYEQYF. The CDR3 DNA reads as TGTGCCAGCAGCTTGATTGGTACCTACGAGCAGTACTTC. Based on the CDR3 plus reference TRBV5-4 and TRBJ2-7, the full variable domain is ETGVTQSPTHLIKTRGQQVTLRCSSQSGHNTVSWYQQALGQGPQFIFQYYREEENGRGNFPPRFSGLQFPNYSSELNVNALELDDSALYLCASSLIGTYEQYFGPGTRLTVT.

The chain links TRBV10-3 to TRBJ2-2; TRBD2 agrees at 12 bases. The CDR3 has 18 amino acids. The V and J ends lost 1 base and 3 bases, in that order; junction bases with no gene match: 6. Germline V CDR1 and CDR2: ENHRY, SYGVKD. CDR3 in amino acids: CAISEFRLAGVDTGELFF. For the CDR3, the DNA is TGTGCCATCAGTGAGTTCCGACTAGCGGGAGTTGACACCGGGGAGCTGTTTTTT.

In this sample, this clone turned up once. The chain recombines TRBV27 with TRBJ1-6; D might be TRBD1 (5 bases). Germline V CDR1 and CDR2: MNHEY, SMNVEV (reference sequence). The CDR3 is 14 residues long. V lost 5 bases and J 10 bases, leaving 15 bases between the germline ends. The CDR3 sequence: CASSPRQHGSPLHF. The CDR3 DNA reads as TGTGCCAGCAGTCCCCGACAGCATGGATCACCCCTCCACTTT.

V gene TRBV29-1 combines with J gene TRBJ1-4; D is uncertain. The germline V and J ends were trimmed by 7 bases and 6 bases, with 9 bases remaining between them. The germline CDR1 and CDR2 sequences are SQVTM and ANQGSEA. There are 11 residues in the CDR3. The chain's CDR3 is CSGGRDEKLFF. For the CDR3, the DNA is TGCAGCGGCGGGAGGGATGAAAAACTGTTTTTT.

The table lists this clone with a few counts. This chain uses TRBV10-3 with TRBJ1-1, with TRBD1 identical over 9 bases. The CDR3 has 15 amino acids. Germline V lookup: CDR1 ENHRY, CDR2 SYGVKD. J lost 5 bases, V lost 0 bases, and 4 bases had no gene match. CDR3 protein: CAISESGQGRTEAFF. The CDR3 nucleotides read TGTGCCATCAGTGAGTCCGGACAGGGGAGGACTGAAGCTTTCTTT.

As concerns this clone: Mismatch with germline at one junction end may stem from a read error. The chain combines TRBV5-1 with TRBJ1-4; possibly TRBD1 for D (5 bases). CDR3 length: 15 residues. The germline gives CDR1 SGHRS, CDR2 YFSETQ. The CDR3 region has the DNA TGCGCCAGCAACTTGGGGGGTAGAACTAATGAAAAACTGTTTTTT. Its translation is CASNLGGRTNEKLFF. Variable domain in full (rest from reference TRBV5-1 and TRBJ1-4): KAGVTQTPRYLIKTRGQQVTLSCSPISGHRSVSWYQQTPGQGLQFLFEYFSETQRNKGNFPGRFSGRQFSNSRSEMNVSTLELGDSALYLCASNLGGRTNEKLFFGSGTQLSVL.

With regard to this clone: The sample holds other DNA sequences that translate to the same CDR3. The chain joins TRBV5-4 to TRBJ1-2, with a weak D call TRBD1 (5 bases). There are 13 residues in the CDR3. Germline V gives CDR1 SGHNT, CDR2 YYREEE (reference sequence). V lost 4 bases and J lost 2, with 9 bases in between. The CDR3 nucleotides read TGTGCCAGCAGCGCCGACAGAAACTATGGCTACACCTTC. Translated, it gives CASSADRNYGYTF.

This sequence joins TRBV7-9 and TRBJ2-2; TRBD1 or TRBD2 may be the D gene (5 bases each). Trimming left V 2 bases short and J 3 bases short, with 16 bases between. The CDR3 contains 17 residues. CDR1 and CDR2 (germline): SEHNR, FQNEAQ (reference sequence). CDR3 nucleotide sequence: TGTGCCAGCAGCTTATGGGGACGGACTGACTACACCGGGGAGCTGTTTTTT. Amino acid sequence: CASSLWGRTDYTGELFF.

Here the CDR3 reads CASSSRRGGMNTEAFF. The CDR3 DNA reads TGTGCCAGCAGTTCCCGGAGGGGTGGGATGAACACTGAAGCTTTCTTT. The V and J genes are TRBV28 and TRBJ1-1; maybe TRBD1 (5 bases). The CDR3 is made up of 16 amino acids. The V gene's germline CDR1 is MDHEN and CDR2 SYDVKM. V was shortened by 4 bases and J by 0 bases, with 15 bases between the two germline ends.

This sequence joins TRBV28 and TRBJ1-1; unclear D gene. Trimming stripped 3 bases from V and 10 bases from J, with 18 bases between. The CDR3 runs to 14 residues. CDR1 and CDR2 from the germline V gene are MDHEN and SYDVKM. As DNA, the CDR3 is TGTGCCAGCAGTTTTTGGGGAGCACCTGAAGGAGCTTTCTTT. This sequence encodes CASSFWGAPEGAFF.

This clone showed up just a few times. This chain links TRBV7-3 with TRBJ1-1; D remains unclear. This CDR3 region has 13 residues. V was cut by 5 bases and J by 5 bases, with 12 bases left in between. Germline-derived CDR1 and CDR2 are SGHTA and FQGTGA. CDR3 sequence reads: CASSPTVGTEAFF. In nucleotides, the CDR3 is TGTGCCAGCAGCCCAACAGTTGGAACTGAAGCTTTCTTT.

The chain joins TRBV5-1 to TRBJ2-1, with a weak D call TRBD1 (5 bases). Per germline, CDR1 SGHRS and CDR2 YFSETQ. The V end was cut by 1 base, the J end by 11 bases, with 10 bases between. The CDR3 has 12 residues. The CDR3 protein is CASSLQGDKQFF. CDR3 sequence (DNA): TGCGCCAGCAGCTTGCAGGGTGATAAGCAGTTCTTC.

V usage is TRBV7-9 and J usage is TRBJ1-2; D unclear. The V end lost 1 base, the J end lost 10 bases, and 16 bases lay between the germline ends. Germline assignment: CDR1 SEHNR and CDR2 FQNEAQ (reference sequence). The CDR3 spans 14 residues. The CDR3 bases are TGTGCCAGCAGCTTAGTCGGGCAGCCAGCAAACTACACCTTC. Its protein product is CASSLVGQPANYTF. The entire variable domain, with the rest obtained from reference TRBV7-9 and TRBJ1-2, is as follows: DTGVSQNPRHKITKRGQNVTFRCDPISEHNRLYWYRQTLGQGPEFLTYFQNEAQLEKSRLLSDRFSAERPKGSFSTLEIQRTEQGDSAMYLCASSLVGQPANYTFGSGTRLTVV.

The count of this clone is one. The V and J genes are TRBV28 and TRBJ1-2, with 8 bases matching TRBD1. V shed 3 bases and J 4 bases; nucleotides not matched to a gene: 13. The CDR3 loop spans 17 amino acids. CDR1 MDHEN and CDR2 SYDVKM come from the germline V gene. CDR3 protein: CASSFIGSDRGAYGYTF. CDR3 sequence (DNA): TGTGCCAGCAGTTTTATAGGTAGCGACAGGGGCGCCTATGGCTACACCTTC.

This chain connects TRBV4-1 to TRBJ2-2; 9 nucleotides agree with TRBD2. CDR1 and CDR2 from the germline V gene are MGHRA and YSYEKL. The CDR3 has 16 residues. V gave up 1 base and J gave up 7 bases; unmatched junction bases: 7. CDR3 sequence: CASSQGLAARDGELFF. DNA of the CDR3: TGCGCCAGCAGCCAAGGACTAGCGGCCAGAGACGGGGAGCTGTTTTTT.

This chain joins TRBV4-1 and TRBJ2-1, with D unresolved. The CDR3 spans 14 residues. The ends were cut back, 0 bases at V and 8 bases at J, with 11 bases in the middle. The germline V gene encodes CDR1 MGHRA and CDR2 YSYEKL. In nucleotides, the CDR3 is TGCGCCAGCAGCCAAGACAAGGCGGCATATGAGCAGTTCTTC. Translation: CASSQDKAAYEQFF.